Below are 17 T cell receptor beta chains sequenced from a single sample in a study of molecular identifiers for immune sequencing clone quantification. TCRdb itself ran the PCR reads through MiXCR, one entry per CDR3 protein. The data show hundreds of thousands of distinct CDR3 sequences, roughly 23% seen once. Specimen: naive CD8+ T cells from blood, with Jurkat cell RNA spiked in. As to subset: FACS-sorted CD8+CD4-CCR7+CD45RA+ naive T cells. The receptors were sampled from a human donor in good health. Some libraries in this study had Jurkat cell RNA spiked in.

This clonotype was observed at least ten times. The chain links TRBV27 to TRBJ2-7, with D perhaps given as TRBD1 or TRBD2 (6 bases each). Trimming shortened V by 5 bases and J by 6 bases, and 11 bases separated the two germline ends. This CDR3 is built from 12 residues. Per the germline V gene, CDR1 is MNHEY and CDR2 is SMNVEV (reference sequence). DNA of the CDR3: TGTGCCAGCAGTCCGACGGGGGCCGAGCAGTACTTC. Its protein product is CASSPTGAEQYF.

A few counts support this clonotype. This chain links TRBV5-8 with TRBJ1-6; D unclear. The CDR3 totals 15 residues. Between the trimmed V and J ends, which lost 2 bases and 5 bases, there was a span of 11 bases. From germline, CDR1 is SGHTS and CDR2 YDEGEE. CDR3 region: CASSFGMDHNSPLHF. CDR3 bases: TGTGCCAGCAGCTTCGGAATGGATCATAATTCACCCCTCCACTTT.

The rearrangement joins TRBV20-1 to TRBJ2-7; D is perhaps TRBD2 (6 bases). The CDR3 extends over 14 amino acids. V lost 6 bases, J lost 4 bases, and 19 bases lay in between. From germline, CDR1 is DFQATT and CDR2 SNEGSKA (reference sequence). Here the CDR3 reads CSALYLATSYEQYF. The CDR3 coding sequence is TGCAGTGCCCTCTACCTAGCGACTAGTTACGAGCAGTACTTC.

This clonotype turned up a few times. The chain carries TRBV4-2 and TRBJ1-2; 8 bases agree with TRBD1. In germline, CDR1 is LGHNA, CDR2 YNFKEQ. V lost 1 base to trimming and J lost 4 bases; unmatched junction nucleotides: 5. There are 15 residues in the CDR3. Here the CDR3 DNA reads TGTGCCAGCAGCCAAGGGCAGGGGGCCTTCTATGGCTACACCTTC. Translated: CASSQGQGAFYGYTF.

The table lists this clonotype with many counts. CDR3 DNA: TGCGCCAGCAGCCCTTGGACAGGGGCCACCTACGAGCAGTACTTC. This sequence encodes CASSPWTGATYEQYF. The chain links TRBV4-3 to TRBJ2-7; 9 bases are a match to TRBD1. The CDR3 extends over 15 amino acids. V trimming: 4 bases; J trimming: 2 bases; junction bases outside the gene matches: 6. Germline loops: CDR1 LGHNA, CDR2 YSLEER.

Notes on this clonotype: A read error may be the cause here, since a much bigger clone is one base away. The rearrangement links TRBV24-1 to TRBJ1-5; D is uncertain. The CDR3 is 14 residues long. Looked up from germline, CDR1 is KGHDR and CDR2 is SFDVKD. CDR3 nucleotides: TGTGCCATCAGTGATTTTGATTCGAATCAGCCCCAGCATTTT. Amino acids: CAISDFDSNQPQHF.

The CDR3 spells CSARPMETGRLGNQPQHF. CDR3 DNA: TGCAGTGCTAGGCCAATGGAGACAGGGCGATTAGGCAATCAGCCCCAGCATTTT. This chain links TRBV20-1 with TRBJ1-5; 7 positions agree with TRBD1. The V gene's germline CDR1 is DFQATT and CDR2 SNEGSKA (reference sequence). Trimming cost V 3 bases and J 2 bases; bases outside gene matches: 16. This CDR3 has 18 amino acids.

A word on this clonotype: This clone may be a read error of a much larger clone one base away. The chain is built from TRBV6-6 and TRBJ2-7; a weak D match, TRBD2 (6 bases). Germline V gives CDR1 MNHNY, CDR2 SVGAGI (reference sequence). This CDR3 comprises 16 residues. Trimming took off 0 bases at V and 5 bases at J, with 17 bases between the two ends. The CDR3 is CASSYSQGRGYHEQYF. The DNA for the CDR3 is TGTGCCAGCAGTTACTCGCAAGGACGGGGGTACCACGAGCAGTACTTC.

As to this clonotype: In this CDR3 the conserved last residue, phenylalanine or tryptophan, is missing, so a read error is likely. This chain joins TRBV7-9 and TRBJ2-7; D might be TRBD2 (6 bases). CDR3 length: 15 residues. Between the trimmed V and J ends, which lost 3 bases and 0 bases, there was a span of 12 bases. The germline V gene has CDR1 SEHNR and CDR2 FQNEAQ (reference sequence). DNA for the CDR3: TGTGCCAGCAGCTTGTCGGGAGCCCCCTCCTACGAGCAGTACTCC. Translation gives CASSLSGAPSYEQYS.

The table lists this clonotype with a few counts. The CDR3 nucleotides read TGTGCCAGTGGGACAGGGACCCCTTCCTACGAGCAGTACTTC. The encoded protein is CASGTGTPSYEQYF. V usage is TRBV19 and J usage is TRBJ2-7; 9 nucleotides agree with TRBD1. Trimming cost V 8 bases and J 1 base; bases outside gene matches: 6. This CDR3 spans 14 amino acids. The germline V gene encodes CDR1 LNHDA and CDR2 SQIVND (reference sequence).

Notes on this clonotype: With a much larger clone just one base away, this may be a read error. This chain joins TRBV3-1 and TRBJ2-3; D uncertain. The V end lost 3 bases, the J end lost 2 bases, and 6 bases lay between the germline ends. Germline CDR1 reads LGHDT; CDR2 reads YNNKEL (reference sequence). The CDR3 contains 13 residues. The CDR3 DNA reads as TGTGCCAGCAGCCACTGTTCCACAGATACGCAGTATTTT. Protein sequence: CASSHCSTDTQYF.

This clonotype was recorded many times. The chain employs TRBV29-1 and TRBJ1-1, with D uncertain. The germline CDR1 and CDR2 sequences are SQVTM and ANQGSEA. V lost 7 bases and J lost 1, with 10 bases in between. This CDR3 spans 12 amino acids. The CDR3 DNA reads TGCAGCGCCGAGCCACAGAACACTGAAGCTTTCTTT. Its protein product is CSAEPQNTEAFF.

The table lists this clonotype with many counts. V and J are TRBV6-5 and TRBJ2-7; 8 positions agree with TRBD1. With V trimmed by 2 bases and J by 2 bases, 5 bases remained unmatched. The CDR3 loop spans 15 amino acids. Germline V gene lookup returns CDR1 MNHEY and CDR2 SVGAGI. CDR3 residues: CASSYGQGVTYEQYF. Written as DNA, the CDR3 is TGTGCCAGCAGTTACGGACAGGGAGTTACCTACGAGCAGTACTTC.

Of note for this clonotype: This likely comes from a read error, as the CDR3 has no conserved phenylalanine or tryptophan at its end. The chain carries TRBV19 and TRBJ2-3; D may be TRBD1 (6 bases). The V gene lost 4 bases and the J gene lost 0 bases, with 8 bases spanning the gap. Germline V gene sequence: CDR1 LNHDA, CDR2 SQIVND (reference sequence). CDR3 length: 14 amino acids. The CDR3 spells CASSTDSSTDTQYS. The DNA of the CDR3 is TGTGCCAGTAGTACGGACAGTAGCACAGATACGCAGTATTCT.

This clonotype was recorded a few times. The genes are TRBV12-3 or TRBV12-4 and TRBJ2-1; 7 nucleotides align to TRBD1. This CDR3 is 14 amino acids long. Trimming at V came to 4 bases and at J to 5 bases, leaving 5 bases not matched to a gene. The CDR3 DNA follows: TGTGCCAGCAGTTCCCGGGACAGCAACAATGAGCAGTTCTTC. This codes for CASSSRDSNNEQFF.

This clonotype was counted many times. The genes are TRBV7-6 and TRBJ2-2, with D possibly being TRBD1 (5 bases). The CDR3 runs to 12 residues. Germline CDR1 and CDR2: SGHVS and FNYEAQ. Between the trimmed V and J ends, which lost 3 bases and 10 bases, there was a span of 9 bases. The CDR3 nucleotides read TGTGCCAGCAGCTTCATGACAGAGGAGCTGTTTTTT. Protein product: CASSFMTEELFF.

This clonotype has more than one count but fewer than ten. The chain combines TRBV27 with TRBJ2-3, with D possibly matching TRBD2 (7 bases). The CDR3 has 15 amino acids. V gave up 3 bases and J gave up 2 bases, with 12 bases separating them. Germline CDR1 and CDR2: MNHEY and SMNVEV (reference sequence). The CDR3 spells CASSLGGALTDTQYF. The CDR3 DNA sequence: TGTGCCAGCAGTTTGGGGGGGGCCCTCACAGATACGCAGTATTTT.